These T cell receptor beta chains were read from a single sample in a study of blood T cells in healthy people across ages. TCRdb re-analysed the 5' RACE reads in MiXCR, keeping a single row per CDR3 protein. This sample yields just under 550,000 distinct CDR3 sequences, of which less than 25% are seen a single time; under 9% belongs to the top ten. These same data were also listed under a study on T cells of mothers and their children.

The material sequenced was blood. Receptors were obtained from a boy between 5 and 17 years old in good health. Each CDR3 is given with its conserved first and last residue. Fields, in order: D gene, clone size, J gene, V gene, CDR3 length, CDR3 protein, CDR3 DNA. A D gene is named only where the DNA matches it firmly. Size is omitted from some rows. Given values are once, few, many or a class for expanded clones.

>-|few|TRBJ2-4|TRBV5-5|20
CASSHTGHKNRVLAKNIQYF
TGTGCCAGCAGCCATACGGGACATAAAAACAGGGTCCTAGCCAAAAACATTCAGTACTTC
>TRBD1|-|TRBJ1-3|TRBV6-5|18
CASSYLQPGQGEGNTIYF
TGTGCCAGCAGTTACTTACAACCGGGACAGGGAGAGGGAAACACCATATATTTT
>TRBD1|-|TRBJ1-1|TRBV29-1|13
CSVGQGMGTEAFF
TGCAGCGTAGGACAGGGGATGGGCACTGAAGCTTTCTTT
>-|few|TRBJ2-2|TRBV2|14
CASKGGLNTGELFF
TGTGCCAGCAAGGGGGGTCTGAACACCGGGGAGCTGTTTTTT
>-|few|TRBJ1-1|TRBV7-2|16
CASSPRGRGAHTEAFF
TGTGCCAGCAGCCCGCGGGGTAGGGGGGCCCACACTGAAGCTTTCTTT
>-|-|TRBJ2-3|TRBV28|17
CASSSPGGGLNVDTQYF
TGTGCCAGCAGTTCTCCAGGAGGGGGACTAAATGTTGATACGCAGTATTTT
>-|-|TRBJ2-4|TRBV4-2|19
CASSQDYGGAHIAKNIQYF
TGTGCCAGCAGCCAAGATTACGGGGGAGCACACATAGCCAAAAACATTCAGTACTTC
>-|-|TRBJ2-7|TRBV21-1|14
CASILGQGPYEQYF
TGTGCCAGCATCCTCGGACAGGGCCCCTACGAGCAGTACTTC
>-|-|TRBJ1-3|TRBV6-1|17
CASSPRTARYSGNTIYF
TGTGCCAGCAGCCCCCGGACAGCCCGTTACTCTGGAAACACCATATATTTT
>-|-|TRBJ2-7|TRBV6-2/TRBV6-3|14
CASSVTLIAYEQYF
TGTGCCAGCAGCGTGACCTTGATAGCCTACGAGCAGTACTTC
>-|-|TRBJ1-5|TRBV2|16
CASSPSPGRSNQPQHF
TGTGCCAGCAGCCCATCTCCGGGCCGGAGCAATCAGCCCCAGCATTTT
>-|-|TRBJ2-1|TRBV29-1|10
CSVGVNEQFF
TGCAGCGTTGGTGTCAATGAGCAGTTCTTC
>TRBD1|-|TRBJ2-7|TRBV4-1|13
CASSRQTGDEQYF
TGCGCCAGCAGCCGACAGACAGGGGACGAGCAGTACTTC
>-|-|TRBJ2-2|TRBV7-3|15
CASSPPGANTGELFF
TGTGCCAGCAGCCCACCGGGGGCGAACACCGGGGAGCTGTTTTTT
>TRBD2|-|TRBJ2-1|TRBV6-5|18
CASSYSTSGGFIYNEQFF
TGTGCCAGCAGTTACTCAACTAGCGGGGGATTCATCTACAATGAGCAGTTCTTC
>-|-|TRBJ2-3|TRBV11-2|16
CASSPGTLRSTDTQYF
TGTGCCAGCAGCCCGGGGACTCTGAGGAGCACAGATACGCAGTATTTT